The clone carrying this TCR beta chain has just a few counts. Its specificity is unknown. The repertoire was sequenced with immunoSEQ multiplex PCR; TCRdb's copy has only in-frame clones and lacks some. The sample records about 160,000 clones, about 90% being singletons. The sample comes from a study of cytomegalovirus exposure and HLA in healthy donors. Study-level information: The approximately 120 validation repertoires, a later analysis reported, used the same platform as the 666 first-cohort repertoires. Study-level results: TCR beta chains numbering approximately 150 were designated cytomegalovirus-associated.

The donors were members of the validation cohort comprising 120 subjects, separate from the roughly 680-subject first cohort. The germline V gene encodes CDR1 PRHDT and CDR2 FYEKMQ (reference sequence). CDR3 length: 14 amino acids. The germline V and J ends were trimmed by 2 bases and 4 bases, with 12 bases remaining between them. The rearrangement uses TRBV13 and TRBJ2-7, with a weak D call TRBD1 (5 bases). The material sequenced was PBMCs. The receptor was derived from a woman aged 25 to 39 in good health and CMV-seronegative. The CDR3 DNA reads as TGTGCCAGCAGCTTATCAGGGATGGGTTACGAGCAGTACTTC. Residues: CASSLSGMGYEQYF.